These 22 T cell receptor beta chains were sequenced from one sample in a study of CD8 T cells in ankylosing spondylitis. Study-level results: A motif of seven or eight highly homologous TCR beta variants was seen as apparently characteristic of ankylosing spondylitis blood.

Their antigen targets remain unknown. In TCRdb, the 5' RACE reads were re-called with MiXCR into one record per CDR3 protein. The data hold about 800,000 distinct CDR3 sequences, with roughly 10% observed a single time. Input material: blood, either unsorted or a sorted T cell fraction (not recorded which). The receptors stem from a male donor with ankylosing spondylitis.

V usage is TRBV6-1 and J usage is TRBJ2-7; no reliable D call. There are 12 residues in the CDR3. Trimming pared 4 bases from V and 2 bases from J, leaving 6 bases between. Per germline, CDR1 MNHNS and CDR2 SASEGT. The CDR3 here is CASSVVPYEQYF. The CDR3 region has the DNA TGTGCCAGCAGTGTAGTTCCCTACGAGCAGTACTTC.

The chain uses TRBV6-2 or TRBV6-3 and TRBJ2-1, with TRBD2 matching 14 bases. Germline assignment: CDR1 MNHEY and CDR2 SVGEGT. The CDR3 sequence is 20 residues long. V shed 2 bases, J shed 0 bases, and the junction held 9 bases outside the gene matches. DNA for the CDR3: TGTGCCAGCAGTTACGATCTGGGACTAGCGGGGGTCAGCTCCTACAATGAGCAGTTCTTC. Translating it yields CASSYDLGLAGVSSYNEQFF.

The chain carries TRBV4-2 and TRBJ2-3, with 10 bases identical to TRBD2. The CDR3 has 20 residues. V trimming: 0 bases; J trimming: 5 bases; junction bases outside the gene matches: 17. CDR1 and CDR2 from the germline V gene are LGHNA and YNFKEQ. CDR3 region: CASSQDRARRLAGVGDTQYF. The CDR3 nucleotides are TGTGCCAGCAGCCAAGATCGAGCGAGGCGTCTAGCGGGAGTAGGAGATACGCAGTATTTT.

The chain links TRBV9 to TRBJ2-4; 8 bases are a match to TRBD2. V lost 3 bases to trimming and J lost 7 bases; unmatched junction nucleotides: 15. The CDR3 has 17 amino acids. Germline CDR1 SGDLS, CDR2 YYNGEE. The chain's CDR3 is CASSEDPYYREGNIQYF. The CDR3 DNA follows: TGTGCCAGCAGCGAGGACCCCTATTACCGGGAGGGGAACATTCAGTACTTC.

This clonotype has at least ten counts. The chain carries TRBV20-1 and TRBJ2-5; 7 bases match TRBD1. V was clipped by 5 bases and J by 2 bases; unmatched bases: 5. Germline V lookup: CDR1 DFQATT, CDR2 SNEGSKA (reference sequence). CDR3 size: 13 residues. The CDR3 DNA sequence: TGCAGTGCTCTTACAGGGGTACAAGAGACCCAGTACTTC. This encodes CSALTGVQETQYF.

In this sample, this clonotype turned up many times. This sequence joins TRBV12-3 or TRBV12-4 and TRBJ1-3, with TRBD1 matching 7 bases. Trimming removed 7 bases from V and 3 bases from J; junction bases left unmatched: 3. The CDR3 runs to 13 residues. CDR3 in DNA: TGTGCCAGCAATCAGGGGGGTGGAAACACCATATATTTT. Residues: CASNQGGGNTIYF.

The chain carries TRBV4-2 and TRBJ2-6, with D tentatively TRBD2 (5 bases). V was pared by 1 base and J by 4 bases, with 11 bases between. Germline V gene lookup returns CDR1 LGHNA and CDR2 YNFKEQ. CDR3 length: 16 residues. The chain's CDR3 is CASSQGERAGANVLTF. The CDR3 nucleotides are TGTGCCAGCAGCCAAGGGGAGAGGGCGGGGGCCAACGTCCTGACTTTC.

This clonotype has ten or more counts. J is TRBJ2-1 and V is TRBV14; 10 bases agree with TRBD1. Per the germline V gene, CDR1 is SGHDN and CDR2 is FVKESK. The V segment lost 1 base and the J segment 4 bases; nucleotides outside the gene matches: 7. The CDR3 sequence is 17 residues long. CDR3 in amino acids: CASSQAPGQGDYNEQFF. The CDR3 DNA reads TGTGCCAGCAGCCAAGCCCCCGGACAGGGGGATTACAATGAGCAGTTCTTC.

The CDR3 spells CSAGTSGKAGELFF. The DNA for the CDR3 is TGCAGTGCCGGGACTAGCGGGAAGGCCGGGGAGCTGTTTTTT. J is TRBJ2-2 and V is TRBV20-1; TRBD2 matches at 13 bases. Per the germline V gene, CDR1 is DFQATT and CDR2 is SNEGSKA (reference sequence). This CDR3 has 14 residues. The junction had 4 bases not matched to a gene; V was cut back by 6 bases and J by 6 bases.

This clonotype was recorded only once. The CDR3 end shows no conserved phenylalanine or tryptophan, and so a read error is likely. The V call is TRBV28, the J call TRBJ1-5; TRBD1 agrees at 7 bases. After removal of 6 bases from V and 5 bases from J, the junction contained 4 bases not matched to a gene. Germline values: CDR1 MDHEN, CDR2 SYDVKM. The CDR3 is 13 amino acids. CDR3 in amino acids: CASRSQGDQPQHL. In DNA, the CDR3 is TGTGCCAGCAGATCCCAGGGGGATCAGCCCCAGCATCTT.

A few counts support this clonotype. CDR3 protein: CASSPLTGNQPQHF. For the CDR3, the DNA is TGTGCCAGCAGCCCGTTGACAGGGAATCAGCCCCAGCATTTT. The chain couples TRBV7-9 to TRBJ1-5; TRBD1 matches at 7 bases. V was pared by 5 bases and J by 4 bases, with 5 bases of the junction left unmatched. CDR1 and CDR2 from the germline V gene are SEHNR and FQNEAQ (reference sequence). CDR3 length equals 14 residues.

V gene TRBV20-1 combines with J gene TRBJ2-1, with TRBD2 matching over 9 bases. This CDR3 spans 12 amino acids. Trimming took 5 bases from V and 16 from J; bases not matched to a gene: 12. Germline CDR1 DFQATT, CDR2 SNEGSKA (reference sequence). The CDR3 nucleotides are TGCAGTGCTGGGACCAGGACTAGCGAAGAATTCTTC. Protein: CSAGTRTSEEFF.

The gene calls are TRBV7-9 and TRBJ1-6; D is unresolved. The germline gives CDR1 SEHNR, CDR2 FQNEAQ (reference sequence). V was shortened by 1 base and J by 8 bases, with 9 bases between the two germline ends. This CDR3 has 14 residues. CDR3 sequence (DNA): TGTGCCAGCAGCTTAGGGGTGGGGTATTCACCCCTCCACTTT. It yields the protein CASSLGVGYSPLHF.

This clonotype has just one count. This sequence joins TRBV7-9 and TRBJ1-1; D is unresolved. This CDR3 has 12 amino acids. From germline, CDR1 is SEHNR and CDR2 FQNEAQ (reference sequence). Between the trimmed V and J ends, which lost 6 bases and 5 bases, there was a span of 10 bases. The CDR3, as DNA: TGTGCCAGCAGGCGGGGTTTAACTGAAGCTTTCTTT. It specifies CASRRGLTEAFF.

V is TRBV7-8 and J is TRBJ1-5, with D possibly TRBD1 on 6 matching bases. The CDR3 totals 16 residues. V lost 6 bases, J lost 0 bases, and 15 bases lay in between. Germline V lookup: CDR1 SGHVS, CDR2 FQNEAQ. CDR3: CASRLQGQYSNQPQHF. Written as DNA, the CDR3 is TGTGCCAGCAGATTACAAGGACAGTATAGCAATCAGCCCCAGCATTTT.

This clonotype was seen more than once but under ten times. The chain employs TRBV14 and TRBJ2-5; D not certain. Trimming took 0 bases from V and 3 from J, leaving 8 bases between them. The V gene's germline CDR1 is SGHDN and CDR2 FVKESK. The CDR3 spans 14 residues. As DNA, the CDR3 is TGTGCCAGCAGCCAAGATTTTAGAAAAGAGACCCAGTACTTC. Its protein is CASSQDFRKETQYF.

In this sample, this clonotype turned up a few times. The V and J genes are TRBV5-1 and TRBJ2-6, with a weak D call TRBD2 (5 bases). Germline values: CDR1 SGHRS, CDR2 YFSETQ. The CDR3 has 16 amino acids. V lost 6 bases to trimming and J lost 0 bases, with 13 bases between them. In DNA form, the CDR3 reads TGCGCCAGCAAGGAGGACCGGTTCTCTGGGGCCAACGTCCTGACTTTC. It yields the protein CASKEDRFSGANVLTF.

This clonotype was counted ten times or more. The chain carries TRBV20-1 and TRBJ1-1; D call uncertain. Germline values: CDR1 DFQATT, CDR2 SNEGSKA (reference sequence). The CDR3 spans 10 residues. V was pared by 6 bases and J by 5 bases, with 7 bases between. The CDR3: CSASGTEAFF. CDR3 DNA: TGCAGTGCCTCTGGTACTGAAGCTTTCTTT.

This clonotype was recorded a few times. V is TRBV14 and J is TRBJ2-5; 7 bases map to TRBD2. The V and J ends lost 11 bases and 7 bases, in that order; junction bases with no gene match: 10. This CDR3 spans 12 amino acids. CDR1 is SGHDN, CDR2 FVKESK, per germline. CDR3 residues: CASQWGRGTQYF. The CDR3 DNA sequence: TGTGCCTCCCAATGGGGGAGGGGGACCCAGTACTTC.

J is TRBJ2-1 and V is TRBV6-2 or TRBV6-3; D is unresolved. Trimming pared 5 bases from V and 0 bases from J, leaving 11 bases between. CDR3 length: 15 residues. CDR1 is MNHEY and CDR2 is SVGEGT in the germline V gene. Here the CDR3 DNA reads TGTGCCAGCAGTATCAACGGATTCTCCTACAATGAGCAGTTCTTC. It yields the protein CASSINGFSYNEQFF.

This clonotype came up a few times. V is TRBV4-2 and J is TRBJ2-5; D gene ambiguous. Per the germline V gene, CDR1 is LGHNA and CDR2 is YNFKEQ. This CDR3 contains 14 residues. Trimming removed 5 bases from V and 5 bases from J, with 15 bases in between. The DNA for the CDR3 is TGTGCCAGCAGCTCTCGACTCCTCTCTGAGACCCAGTACTTC. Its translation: CASSSRLLSETQYF.

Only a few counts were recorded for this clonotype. The CDR3 DNA reads TGCGCCAGCAGATTTACGTCCCGGACGTATGGCTACACCTTC. Translating gives CASRFTSRTYGYTF. The rearrangement joins TRBV5-1 to TRBJ1-2, with D uncertain. The CDR3 covers 14 residues. V was trimmed by 5 bases and J by 5 bases, leaving 16 bases between them. Germline lookup yields CDR1 SGHRS and CDR2 YFSETQ.